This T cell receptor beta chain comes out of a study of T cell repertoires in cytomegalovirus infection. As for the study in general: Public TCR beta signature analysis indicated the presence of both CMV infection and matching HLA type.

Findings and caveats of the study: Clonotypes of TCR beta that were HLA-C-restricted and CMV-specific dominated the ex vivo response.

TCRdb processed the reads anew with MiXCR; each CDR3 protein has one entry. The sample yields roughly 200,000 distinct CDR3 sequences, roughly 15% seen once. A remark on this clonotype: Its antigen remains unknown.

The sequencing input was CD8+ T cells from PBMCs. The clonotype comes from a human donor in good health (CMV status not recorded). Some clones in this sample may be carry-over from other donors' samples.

The DNA of the CDR3 is TGTGCCAGCAGTTTAAGCAGGGGAGGATACGAGCAGTACTTC. Protein product: CASSLSRGGYEQYF. The chain uses TRBV12-3 or TRBV12-4 and TRBJ2-7; TRBD1 or TRBD2 may be the D gene (6 bases each). The CDR3 extends over 14 amino acids. With 2 bases removed from V and 4 bases from J, the gap between germline ends came to 12 bases.